The clone carrying this T cell receptor (beta chain) has only a few counts. What it recognizes is unknown. Germline V CDR1 and CDR2: PRHDT, FYEKMQ (reference sequence). Deletions cut 5 bases from V and 3 bases from J, with 13 bases between. This CDR3 has 14 amino acids. These data are taken from a study of response to subunit inactivated influenza vaccine. MiXCR was run by TCRdb on the RT-PCR reads, yielding one entry per CDR3 protein. The table has roughly 290,000 distinct CDR3 sequences, just over 20% seen once. Study-level results: Authors suggested each seasonal flu vaccination may recruit only limited numbers of new T cells.

The chain uses TRBV13 and TRBJ1-2, with D perhaps TRBD1 (5 bases). The source is a man between 50 and 69 years old who received an inactivated influenza vaccine. The sample in question was PBMCs from blood, obtained about 20 months after vaccination. The CDR3 protein is CASSPQGIDYGYTF. The CDR3 coding sequence is TGTGCCAGCAGCCCGCAGGGTATCGACTATGGCTACACCTTC.